The rows below give T cell receptor beta chains drawn from one sample of a study of OX40 agonist ivuxolimab in advanced cancers. Clones were sequenced by immunoSEQ multiplex PCR, and TCRdb holds only the in-frame ones, with some missing. This table has 65,000 to 100,000 clones, around 92% appearing once. The material sequenced was CD4+ or CD8+ T cells sorted from blood, taken in a trial of the OX40 agonist ivuxolimab. The receptors come from an adult with an advanced solid tumor such as melanoma, head and neck, liver or kidney cancer. Each CDR3 is given with its conserved first and last residue. D genes are given only for firm matches. Clone size is given for some rows only: seen once, a few or many times, or a class if the clone is expanded.

TRBV15,14,NA,NA,TRBJ2-3,CATGYRTSTDTQYF,TGTGCCACTGGCTACCGAACTAGCACAGATACGCAGTATTTT
TRBV30,13,NA,NA,TRBJ1-1,CAWSVQENTEAFF,TGTGCCTGGAGTGTACAAGAGAACACTGAAGCTTTCTTT
TRBV2,11,NA,NA,TRBJ2-2,CASRAIGELFF,TGTGCCAGCAGGGCAATTGGGGAGCTGTTTTTT
TRBV5-1,14,TRBD1,NA,TRBJ1-1,CASSYGTENTEAFF,TGCGCCAGCAGCTACGGGACAGAGAACACTGAAGCTTTCTTT
TRBV29-1,18,TRBD2,once,TRBJ2-3,CSAATGTSGRAGPDTQYF,TGCAGCGCCGCCACCGGGACTAGCGGGAGGGCCGGGCCAGATACGCAGTATTTT
TRBV5-5,14,NA,NA,TRBJ2-7,CASKSSGPPGEQYF,TGTGCCAGCAAGTCTTCCGGGCCCCCCGGCGAGCAGTACTTC
TRBV6-5,15,NA,NA,TRBJ2-7,CASSYRFWLAYEQYF,TGTGCCAGCAGTTATCGTTTCTGGCTGGCATACGAGCAGTACTTC
TRBV14,12,NA,NA,TRBJ2-5,CASSQNQETQYF,TGTGCCAGCAGCCAAAATCAAGAGACCCAGTACTTC
TRBV5-1,15,NA,NA,TRBJ1-2,CASSLATQGISGYTF,TGCGCCAGCAGCTTGGCCACACAGGGAATTTCTGGCTACACCTTC
TRBV28,17,NA,NA,TRBJ1-4,CASSSLYRAGFREKLFF,TGTGCCAGCAGTTCGCTATACAGGGCAGGATTTCGTGAAAAACTGTTTTTT
TRBV5-1,16,TRBD2,NA,TRBJ2-5,CASSLVGGRAQETQYF,TGCGCCAGCAGCTTGGTGGGCGGGAGGGCCCAAGAGACCCAGTACTTC